This T cell receptor beta chain was captured by sequencing in a study of T cell responses to AZD1222 COVID-19 vaccine (dated by TCRdb to about 2021). Context from the whole study: AZD1222 recipients whose second dose came at about 4 weeks and those whose second dose came at about 12 weeks were combined into one group, since spike-specific TCR depth and breadth did not differ between the two schedules. TCR sequencing covered some 240 trial participants: 207 given two doses of AZD1222 and 26 given two doses of MenACWY control vaccine. Trial participants were enrolled into age subgroups of 18-55, 56-69 and 70-plus years, which contained about 160, 30 and 59 TCR-sequenced participants, respectively. Summary of the overall study and its limitations: No day 14 peak-response samples were available, so repertoires were characterized only after the peak T cell response. After two AZD1222 doses, spike-specific TCR breadth and depth were significantly higher than at day 0 and than in MenACWY recipients. Conclusions about previously exposed vaccinees are limited, since just six AZD1222 recipients were seropositive for SARS-CoV-2 at baseline. Reportedly, almost half of the unique spike-specific TCRs recognized epitopes lying outside the regions that are mutated in the B.1.351 and B.1.1.7 variants. The 56-69-year group was small, and its depth increase did not reach significance, likely because of low power. Participants were mostly white British and included more females than males, and it was suggested by the authors that clonal diversity may have been underestimated. The whole spike protein was spanned by vaccine-associated CD4 TCRs, and dominant responses were seen in regions 160-218 and 743-854.

The time point label of this sample denotes: baseline before first vaccination. Vaccinee samples came from UK trials COV001 and COV002, including a single-blind randomized controlled phase 2/3 trial of AZD1222 (ChAdOx1 nCoV-19) in healthy adults. For TCRbeta chain sequencing, PBMC samples from trial participants were taken at day 0 and at day 28 after the second dose. Regarding this clone: Its antigen is not yet known. Qualities for individual bases were not recorded, and no much larger clone is one base off.

The CDR3 regions of human TCRbeta chains were analyzed by immunosequencing. As for the authors' bioinformatics: Repertoire TCRs were matched against a reference library of SARS-CoV-2-specific TCRs generated with the MIRA antigen-specificity platform. Breadth meant the fraction of unique TCRs that were SARS-CoV-2-associated, whereas depth meant the fraction of total T cells that were SARS-CoV-2-associated. Using the MIRA data, every spike-specific TCR was mapped to the spike region that the TCR reacted to and assigned to either a CD4 or a CD8 class. Log10-transformed breadth and depth values were compared by one-way ANOVA with Sidak's multiple comparisons tests. TCRdb obtained this table from immuneACCESS and retained in-frame rearrangements with V and J assigned. These tables miss some clones; where compared with another copy, unresolved V genes account for less than half of the shortfall, and the remainder is unexplained. Clone size and V and J calls were adopted from that table, with D and trimming inferred from the DNA. The sample includes about 120,000 clones, with roughly nine tenths observed a single time. The ten largest clonotypes hold approximately 2.5% of the sample.

V is cut by 4 bases and J by 7 bases, and the space between the germline ends is 13 bases. CDR1 and CDR2 are read off the germline V gene as MNHEY and SVGAGI. The CDR3, from cysteine to phenylalanine, totals 14 residues. The retained sequence is limited to the CDR3, 42 bases, with the frame set at the first base. The sequence links TRBV6-5 to TRBJ1-4; the D gene is not confidently resolved. The clonotype originates from an adult in good health. The material sequenced was peripheral blood, taken on day 0 of AZD1222 vaccination. The sequenced DNA: TGTGCCAGCAGTTCGGGCCCGGGAGGTGAAAAACTGTTTTTT. It codes for CASSSGPGGEKLFF.